This T cell receptor beta chain comes out of a study of T cells in Graves' hyperthyroidism and ophthalmopathy. The CDR3 is made up of 14 amino acids. Trimming left V 6 bases short and J 6 bases short, with 17 bases between. The germline gives CDR1 KGHSH, CDR2 LQKENI. Amplified regions were TCR beta CDR3 sequences from RNA transcripts. In the first-round RT-PCR of the TCR CDR3, the HTBI primer set was used. TCRdb processed the multiplex PCR reads anew with MiXCR; each CDR3 protein has one entry. This sample yields approximately 430,000 distinct CDR3 sequences, of which 15% to 18% are seen a single time; 13% to 15% belongs to the top ten. This clonotype was recorded at least ten times. Its matching antigen is unknown. General study points: The model foresaw ophthalmopathy a median around 6 months prior to onset.

Specimen: blood. The chain recombines TRBV18 with TRBJ1-1; the D gene is possibly TRBD1 (6 bases). The sequence came from a woman aged 18-29 years with Graves' hyperthyroidism. This chain's CDR3 is CASSPWDTHSEAFF. The CDR3 DNA reads as TGTGCCAGCTCCCCGTGGGACACTCACTCTGAAGCTTTCTTT. The full variable domain, in which reference TRBV18 and TRBJ1-1 provide the parts outside the CDR3, is NAGVMQNPRHLVRRRGQEARLRCSPMKGHSHVYWYRQLPEEGLKFMVYLQKENIIDESGMPKERFSAEFPKEGPSILRIQQVVRGDSAAYFCASSPWDTHSEAFFGQGTRLTVV.